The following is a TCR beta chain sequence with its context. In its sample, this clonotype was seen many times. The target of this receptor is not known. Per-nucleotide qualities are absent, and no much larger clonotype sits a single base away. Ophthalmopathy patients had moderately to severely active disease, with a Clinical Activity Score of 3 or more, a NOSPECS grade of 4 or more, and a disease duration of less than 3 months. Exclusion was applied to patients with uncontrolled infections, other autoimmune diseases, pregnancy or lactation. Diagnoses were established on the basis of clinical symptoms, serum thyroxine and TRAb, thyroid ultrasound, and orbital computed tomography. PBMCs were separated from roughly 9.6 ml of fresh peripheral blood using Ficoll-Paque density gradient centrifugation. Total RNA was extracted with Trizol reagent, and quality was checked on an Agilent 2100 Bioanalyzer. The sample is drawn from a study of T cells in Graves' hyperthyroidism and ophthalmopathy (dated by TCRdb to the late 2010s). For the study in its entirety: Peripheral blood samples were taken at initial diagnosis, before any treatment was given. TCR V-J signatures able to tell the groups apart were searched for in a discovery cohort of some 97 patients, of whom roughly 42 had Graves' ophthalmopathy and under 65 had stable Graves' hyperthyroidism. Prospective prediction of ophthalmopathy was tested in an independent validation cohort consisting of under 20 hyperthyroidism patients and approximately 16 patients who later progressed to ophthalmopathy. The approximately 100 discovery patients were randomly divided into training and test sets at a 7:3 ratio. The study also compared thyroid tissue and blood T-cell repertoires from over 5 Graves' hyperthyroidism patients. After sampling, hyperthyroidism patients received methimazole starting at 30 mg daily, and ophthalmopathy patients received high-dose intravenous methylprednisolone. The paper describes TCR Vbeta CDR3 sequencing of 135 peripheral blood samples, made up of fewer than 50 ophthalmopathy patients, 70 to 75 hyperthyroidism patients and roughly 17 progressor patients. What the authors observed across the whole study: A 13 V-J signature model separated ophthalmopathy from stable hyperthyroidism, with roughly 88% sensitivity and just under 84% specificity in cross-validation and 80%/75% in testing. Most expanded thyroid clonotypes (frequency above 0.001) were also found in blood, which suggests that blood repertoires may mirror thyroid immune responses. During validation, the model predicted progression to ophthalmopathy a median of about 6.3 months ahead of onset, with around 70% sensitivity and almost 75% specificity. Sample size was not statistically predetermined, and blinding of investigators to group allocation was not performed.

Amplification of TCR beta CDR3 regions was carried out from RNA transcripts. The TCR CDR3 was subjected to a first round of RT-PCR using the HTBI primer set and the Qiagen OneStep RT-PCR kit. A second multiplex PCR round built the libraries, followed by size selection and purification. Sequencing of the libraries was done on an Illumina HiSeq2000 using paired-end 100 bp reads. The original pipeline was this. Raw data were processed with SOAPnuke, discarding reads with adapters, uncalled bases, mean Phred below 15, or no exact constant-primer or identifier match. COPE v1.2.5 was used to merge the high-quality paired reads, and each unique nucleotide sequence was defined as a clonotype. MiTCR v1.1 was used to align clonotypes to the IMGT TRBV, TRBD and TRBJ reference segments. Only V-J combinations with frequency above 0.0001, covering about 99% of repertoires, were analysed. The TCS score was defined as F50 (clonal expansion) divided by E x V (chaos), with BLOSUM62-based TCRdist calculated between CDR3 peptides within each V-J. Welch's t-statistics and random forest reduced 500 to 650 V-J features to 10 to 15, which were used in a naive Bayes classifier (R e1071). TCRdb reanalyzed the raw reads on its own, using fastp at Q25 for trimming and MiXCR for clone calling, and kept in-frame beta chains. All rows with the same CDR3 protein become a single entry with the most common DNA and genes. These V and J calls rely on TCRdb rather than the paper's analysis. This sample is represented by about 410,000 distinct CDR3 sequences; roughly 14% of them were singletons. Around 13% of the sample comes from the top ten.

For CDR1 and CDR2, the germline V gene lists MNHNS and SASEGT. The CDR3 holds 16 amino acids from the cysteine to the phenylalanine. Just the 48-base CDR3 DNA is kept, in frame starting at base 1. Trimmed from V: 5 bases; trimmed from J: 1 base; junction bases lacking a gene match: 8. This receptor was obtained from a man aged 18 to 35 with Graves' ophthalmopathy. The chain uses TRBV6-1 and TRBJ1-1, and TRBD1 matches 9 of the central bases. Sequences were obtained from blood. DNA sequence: TGTGCCAGCAGTACGCGGACAGGGGTCGAGAACACTGAAGCTTTCTTT. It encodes CASSTRTGVENTEAFF.